This T cell receptor (beta chain) emerged from a study of T cells after posttransplantation cyclophosphamide. Study-wide points: Recipient CMV seropositivity and CMV reactivation strongly tracked TRB clonality. Blood and skin or GI T cell repertoires showed limited TRB overlap. Later post-transplant blood repertoires were often dominated by donor CD8+ memory clones.

The naive gate required viable CD3+CD4+ or CD3+CD8+ cells with CCR7+CD45RA+CD45RO-CD95-CD27+CD28+ phenotype. On the day of bone marrow donation, the related graft donor provided peripheral blood. Clones were sequenced by immunoSEQ multiplex PCR, and TCRdb holds only the in-frame ones, with some missing. The table lists some 20,000 clones, approximately 97% of them singletons, with about 0.12% in the top ten. In the case of this clone: The antigen is unknown.

The CDR3 is 14 amino acids. In germline, CDR1 is SGHRS, CDR2 YFSETQ. Trimming took 5 bases from V and 1 from J; bases not matched to a gene: 2. The sequence derives from a man aged 50-59 years in good health, CMV-negative, and a related stem cell transplant donor. The sequencing sample was made of naive CD4+ T cells sorted from PBMCs. J is TRBJ2-3 and V is TRBV5-1; 9 nucleotides match TRBD2. The CDR3 sequence is CASRRTSGTDTQYF. The CDR3 DNA sequence: TGCGCCAGCAGACGGACTAGCGGCACAGATACGCAGTATTTT.